The 9 T cell receptor beta chains in this list originate from one sample, sequenced in a study. TCRdb re-called the 5' RACE reads with MiXCR, one entry per CDR3 protein. This repertoire shows 35,000 to 50,000 distinct CDR3 sequences, around 20% found once; its top ten account for about 4.1%. Cells sorted as Tregs were CD4+, CD25+ and CD127-/low. Sequencing input: Tregs sorted from blood. The origin of the receptors is a female donor with breast cancer.

This clonotype showed up many times. The chain couples TRBV6-9 to TRBJ2-2; no clear D. There are 14 residues in the CDR3. The germline V gene has CDR1 MNHGY and CDR2 SVAAGI. V was cut by 2 bases and J by 3 bases, with 7 bases left in between. Here the CDR3 reads CASSYPAYTGELFF. The CDR3 DNA reads TGTGCCAGCAGTTATCCCGCGTACACCGGGGAGCTGTTTTTT.

Concerning this clonotype: One junction end disagrees with the germline gene, perhaps due to a read error. The rearrangement links TRBV10-3 to TRBJ2-1; perhaps TRBD2 as D (6 bases). The CDR3 consists of 14 residues. Germline V lookup: CDR1 ENHRY, CDR2 SYGVKD. This CDR3 reads CASSLETSFGKQFF. The CDR3 region has the DNA TGCGCCAGCAGCCTCGAGACTAGTTTCGGTAAGCAGTTCTTC.

Of note for this clonotype: Just one base apart from a much larger clone, this may be a read error. The chain uses TRBV29-1 and TRBJ2-4, with D possibly matching TRBD1 (6 bases). The ends were cut back, 6 bases at V and 7 bases at J, with 13 bases in the middle. This CDR3 spans 12 amino acids. CDR1 is SQVTM and CDR2 is ANQGSEA in the germline V gene. CDR3 bases: TGCAGCGTCGTTACAGGGTTGAACATTCAGTACTTC. This sequence encodes CSVVTGLNIQYF.

Only a few counts were recorded for this clonotype. This chain links TRBV5-1 with TRBJ2-1, with a weak D call TRBD2 (6 bases). CDR3 size: 17 residues. The germline CDR1 and CDR2 sequences are SGHRS and YFSETQ. The V and J ends lost 1 base and 0 bases respectively, with 14 bases between them. CDR3 protein: CASSLRPEGLSYNEQFF. In nucleotides, the CDR3 is TGCGCCAGCAGCTTGAGGCCGGAGGGCCTCTCCTACAATGAGCAGTTCTTC.

In its sample, this clonotype was seen a few times. The gene calls are TRBV29-1 and TRBJ1-2, with 8 bases lining up with TRBD1. Germline values: CDR1 SQVTM, CDR2 ANQGSEA. The CDR3 spans 11 residues. With 6 bases clipped from V and 3 bases from J, the junction kept 0 bases outside the gene matches. CDR3 region: CSVQGDYGYTF. The CDR3 region has the DNA TGCAGCGTACAGGGGGACTATGGCTACACCTTC.

The V and J genes are TRBV15 and TRBJ1-3; D not certain. Per the germline V gene, CDR1 is LNHNV and CDR2 is YYDKDF (reference sequence). The CDR3 runs 14 residues. Trimming cost V 4 bases and J 0 bases, with 7 bases left between them. DNA of the CDR3: TGTGCCACCAGCAAACAAAGCTCTGGAAACACCATATATTTT. It specifies CATSKQSSGNTIYF.

At least ten counts were recorded for this clonotype. The V and J genes are TRBV7-3 and TRBJ1-5; 12 bases fit TRBD1. CDR1 and CDR2 (germline): SGHTA, FQGTGA. Trimming cost V 0 bases and J 0 bases; bases outside gene matches: 9. The CDR3 runs to 20 residues. The CDR3 reads CASSLTWVGQGADSNQPQHF. CDR3 coding DNA: TGTGCCAGCAGCTTAACTTGGGTGGGACAGGGGGCCGATAGCAATCAGCCCCAGCATTTT.

As to this clonotype: A much larger clone differs from this one at a single base, so this may be a read error. The chain is built from TRBV12-3 or TRBV12-4 and TRBJ1-2; D might be TRBD1 (5 bases). The CDR3 consists of 14 residues. This CDR3 is CTSSFPGRDYGYTF. CDR3 nucleotides: TGTACCAGCAGTTTTCCAGGGAGGGACTATGGCTACACCTTC.

This clonotype was detected a few times. The chain links TRBV2 to TRBJ2-7, with 7 bases matching TRBD2. The germline V gene has CDR1 SNHLY and CDR2 FYNNEI. This CDR3 is built from 15 residues. V lost 7 bases to trimming and J lost 5 bases; unmatched junction nucleotides: 14. CDR3 DNA sequence: TGTGCCAGCACCGGCGGGGGACGACACCCTAACGAGCAGTACTTC. Protein sequence: CASTGGGRHPNEQYF.